What follows are 7 T cell receptor beta chains derived from one specimen sequenced in a study of shared clonotypes between healthy human individuals. Produced via immunoSEQ multiplex PCR; TCRdb's table is partial and in-frame only. The repertoire holds millions of clones, with approximately 95% as singletons. The sample was naive CD4+ T cells from PBMCs. Sample subset: CD45RA+ positively selected. These receptors originate from a man younger than 35 in good health. Some clones in this sample may be carry-over from other donors' samples.

CDR3: CSVVRTTEAFF. Written as DNA, the CDR3 is TGCAGCGTCGTCCGAACCACTGAAGCTTTCTTT. The V gene is TRBV29-1, the J gene TRBJ1-1; no definite D call. Germline assignment: CDR1 SQVTM and CDR2 ANQGSEA. V dropped 6 bases and J dropped 4 bases, with 9 bases sitting between them. The CDR3 is made up of 11 amino acids.

The chain links TRBV9 to TRBJ2-7; 8 nucleotides line up with TRBD2. With 4 bases clipped from V and 1 base from J, the junction kept 4 bases outside the gene matches. This CDR3 region has 14 residues. The germline CDR1 and CDR2 sequences are SGDLS and YYNGEE. CDR3 bases: TGTGCCAGCAGCCCCTTAGCGGGATCCTACGAGCAGTACTTC. Protein sequence: CASSPLAGSYEQYF.

J is TRBJ1-1 and V is TRBV25-1, with D maybe TRBD1 (5 bases). V was shortened by 7 bases and J by 6 bases, with 12 bases between the two germline ends. The CDR3 covers 12 residues. The germline V gene encodes CDR1 MGHDK and CDR2 SYGVNS. The CDR3 DNA is TGTGCCAGCAAAGGGGATGTCCCTGAAGCTTTCTTT. Translated, it gives CASKGDVPEAFF. Together with reference TRBV25-1 and TRBJ1-1, the CDR3 gives the full variable domain: EADIYQTPRYLVIGTGKKITLECSQTMGHDKMYWYQQDPGMELHLIHYSYGVNSTEKGDLSSESTVSRIRTEHFPLTLESARPSHTSQYLCASKGDVPEAFFGQGTRLTVV.

The chain has TRBV4-1 and TRBJ1-4; TRBD1 agrees at 7 bases. The germline CDR1 and CDR2 sequences are MGHRA and YSYEKL. The trim removed 2 bases at V and 3 bases at J, leaving 12 bases unmatched. The CDR3 sequence is 18 residues long. In DNA form, the CDR3 reads TGCGCCAGCAGCCAACAGGGCATCGACAGGGTCCCTAATGAAAAACTGTTTTTT. It yields the protein CASSQQGIDRVPNEKLFF.

The V and J genes are TRBV27 and TRBJ1-3, with D maybe TRBD1 (5 bases). This CDR3 spans 16 amino acids. Trimming removed 5 bases from V and 1 base from J, with 15 bases in between. Per germline, CDR1 MNHEY and CDR2 SMNVEV (reference sequence). The CDR3 spells CASSPSRGGSGNTIYF. The CDR3 DNA reads as TGTGCCAGCAGTCCCTCCCGGGGCGGGTCTGGAAACACCATATATTTT.

This clone was recorded once. This sequence joins TRBV27 and TRBJ2-2; D may match TRBD1 or TRBD2 (5 bases each). CDR1 and CDR2 (germline): MNHEY, SMNVEV (reference sequence). This CDR3 is 15 amino acids long. Trimming stripped 2 bases from V and 3 bases from J, with 10 bases between. The CDR3 loop is CASSLRGMDTGELFF. The CDR3 DNA reads TGTGCCAGCAGTTTACGGGGCATGGACACCGGGGAGCTGTTTTTT.

For this clone: The sample carries other DNA sequences with the same CDR3. The genes are TRBV6-5 and TRBJ2-1; 12 nucleotides agree with TRBD2. This CDR3 is 16 amino acids long. V shed 4 bases, J shed 4 bases, and the junction held 5 bases outside the gene matches. Germline CDR1 and CDR2: MNHEY and SVGAGI. CDR3 sequence (DNA): TGTGCCAGCAGTTCCAGACTAGCGGGAGAGTACAATGAGCAGTTCTTC. Translation gives CASSSRLAGEYNEQFF.